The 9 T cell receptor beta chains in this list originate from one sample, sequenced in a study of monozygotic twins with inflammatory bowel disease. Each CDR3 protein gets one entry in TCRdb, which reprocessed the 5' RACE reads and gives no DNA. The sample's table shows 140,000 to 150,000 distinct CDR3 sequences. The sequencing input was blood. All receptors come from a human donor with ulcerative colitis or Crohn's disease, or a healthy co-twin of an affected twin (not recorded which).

The CDR3: CASTLAGETQYF. This chain joins TRBV7-9 and TRBJ2-5. The germline gives CDR1 SEHNR, CDR2 FQNEAQ (reference sequence). The CDR3 consists of 12 residues.

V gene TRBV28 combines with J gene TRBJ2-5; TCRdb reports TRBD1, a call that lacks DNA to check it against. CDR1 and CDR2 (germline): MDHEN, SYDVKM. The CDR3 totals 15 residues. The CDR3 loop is CASTTQGRDQETQYF.

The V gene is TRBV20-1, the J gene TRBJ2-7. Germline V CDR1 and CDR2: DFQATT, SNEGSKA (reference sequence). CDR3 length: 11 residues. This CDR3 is CSAADSYEQYF.

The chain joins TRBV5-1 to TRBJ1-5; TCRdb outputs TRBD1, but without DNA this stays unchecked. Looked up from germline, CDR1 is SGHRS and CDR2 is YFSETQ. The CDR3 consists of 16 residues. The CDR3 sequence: CASSLGIGTGYQPQHF.

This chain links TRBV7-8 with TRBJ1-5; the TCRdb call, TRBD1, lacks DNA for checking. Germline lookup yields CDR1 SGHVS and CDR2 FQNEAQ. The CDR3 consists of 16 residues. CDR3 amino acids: CASSSWPPTGFQPQHF.

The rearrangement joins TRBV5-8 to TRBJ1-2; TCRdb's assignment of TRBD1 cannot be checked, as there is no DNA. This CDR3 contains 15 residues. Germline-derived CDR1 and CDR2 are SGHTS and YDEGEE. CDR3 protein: CASGADRGVGYGYTF.

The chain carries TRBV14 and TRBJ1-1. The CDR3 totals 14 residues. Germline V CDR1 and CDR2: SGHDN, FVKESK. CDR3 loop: CASSPLFVGTEAFF.

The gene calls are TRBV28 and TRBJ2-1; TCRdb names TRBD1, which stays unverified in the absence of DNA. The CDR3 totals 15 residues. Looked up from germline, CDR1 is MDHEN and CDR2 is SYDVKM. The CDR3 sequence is CASRSGTVSYNEQFF.

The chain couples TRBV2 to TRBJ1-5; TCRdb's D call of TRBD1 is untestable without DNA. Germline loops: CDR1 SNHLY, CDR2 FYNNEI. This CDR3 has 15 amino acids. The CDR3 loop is CASRGGQGSNQPQHF.